This TCR beta chain is from a study of blood T cell repertoires in COVID-19. Study-wide background: From the United States, Italy and Spain came samples of acute and convalescent COVID-19.

CDR3 size: 15 residues. The germline V gene has CDR1 MNHEY and CDR2 SMNVEV (reference sequence). The junction had 6 bases not matched to a gene; V was cut back by 2 bases and J by 4 bases. The method was immunoSEQ multiplex PCR; TCRdb's version includes in-frame clones alone and lacks a portion of them. The data hold approximately 170,000 clones, with about 85% observed a single time. Sequencing used peripheral blood. The genes are TRBV27 and TRBJ2-7, with TRBD1 matching over 9 bases. The receptor comes from a man in his 70s who had recovered from COVID-19. CDR3: CASSLRTGDWYEQYF. In DNA, the CDR3 is TGTGCCAGCAGTTTAAGGACAGGGGATTGGTACGAGCAGTACTTC.